This T cell receptor beta chain originates from a study of OX40 agonist ivuxolimab in advanced cancers. Produced via immunoSEQ multiplex PCR; TCRdb's table is partial and in-frame only. Here the sample spans about 64,000 clones, around 84% being singletons. V dropped 3 bases and J dropped 8 bases, with 15 bases sitting between them. Germline CDR1 is SGHRS and CDR2 is YFSETQ. The CDR3 has 14 amino acids. Here the sequenced sample was CD4+ or CD8+ T cells sorted from blood, taken in a trial of the OX40 agonist ivuxolimab. This clonotype was sampled from an adult with an advanced solid tumor such as melanoma, head and neck, liver or kidney cancer. V and J are TRBV5-1 and TRBJ2-1, with a weak D call TRBD2 (6 bases). The DNA for the CDR3 is TGCGCCAGCAGCTGGAGGGGTGTGGATTATGAGCAGTTCTTC. This codes for CASSWRGVDYEQFF.